This record concerns one T cell receptor (beta chain) sequence. Repertoires were generated with immunoSEQ multiplex PCR, while TCRdb's copy carries only in-frame clones and drops some. The data hold about 250,000 clones, with 87% observed a single time. The source of the sample is a study of blood T cell repertoires in COVID-19. Overall study context: Acute-phase and convalescent COVID-19 samples originated in the United States, Italy and Spain. T cells, B-cell-depleted T cells, or PBMCs provided the cDNA or gDNA that served as material.

Those who participated ranged in age from about 18 to 89 years and resided in 20 to 30 US areas. Assignment of participants to cohorts was predicated upon participant-reported clinical history. V was cut by 1 base and J by 0 bases, with 12 bases left in between. Germline-derived CDR1 and CDR2 are SGHDN and FVKESK. The CDR3 extends over 16 amino acids. The V and J genes are TRBV14 and TRBJ1-1, with D unresolved. The sequencing input was PBMCs or T cells enriched from blood (not recorded which). The TCR sequence derives from a woman aged 30 to 39 with acute COVID-19. The CDR3 DNA reads as TGTGCCAGCAGCCAAGCTTGGGGAGTAATGAACACTGAAGCTTTCTTT. This gives the protein CASSQAWGVMNTEAFF.